This TCR beta chain is drawn from a study of T-cell reconstitution after alpha-beta-depleted transplantation in children. Study findings and constraints: Some patients' high day-60 TCRbeta diversity was traced to surviving recipient T cells and thymic progenitors.

About this clonotype itself: The antigen is unknown.

Preparing the TCRbeta library involved the use of unique molecular identifiers. Each CDR3 protein is one row after TCRdb ran MiXCR on the PCR reads. This sample has around 800,000 distinct CDR3 sequences, with about 16% found just once. Germline CDR1 DFQATT, CDR2 SNEGSKA (reference sequence). The CDR3 runs to 16 residues. V dropped 3 bases and J dropped 2; count of bases not matched to a gene: 4. This chain uses TRBV20-1 with TRBJ2-1; 13 bases are shared with TRBD2. This clonotype was obtained from a male patient aged 10 to 17 who had a stem cell transplant for acute lymphoblastic leukemia, so the T cells may come from the graft donor. The input for sequencing was PBMCs, mostly from graft donor cells, taken 360 days after TCRalphabeta/CD19-depleted stem cell transplant. CDR3: CSASLTSGRAYNEQFF. In nucleotides, the CDR3 is TGCAGTGCTAGCTTAACTAGCGGGAGGGCCTACAATGAGCAGTTCTTC.